Listed below are T cell receptor beta chains from one sample, sequenced in a study of blood T cell repertoires in COVID-19. Only in-frame clones appear in the TCRdb table, and some are missing; sequencing was by immunoSEQ multiplex PCR. The data hold some 300,000 clones, with 70% to 90% observed a single time. The source material was peripheral blood. Receptors originate from a woman aged 45-65 years with COVID-19, enrolled during active disease. Both conserved end residues are part of each CDR3. Fields, in order: clone size, D gene, V gene, J gene, CDR3 DNA, CDR3 protein. The D gene is left open where the match is weak. Clone sizes are given selectively: once, few, many, or a class where the clone is expanded.

-	TRBD2	TRBV9	TRBJ2-1	TGTGCCAGCAGCCCCCACACTAGCGGGATTCGAGGCGAGCAGTTCTTC	CASSPHTSGIRGEQFF
-	TRBD1	TRBV19	TRBJ1-2	TGTGCCAGTAGCCTTCAGACAGGGGCGGGAGGCTACACCTTC	CASSLQTGAGGYTF
-	-	TRBV7-8	TRBJ2-7	TGTGCCAGCAGTCGTCAGGCTTTCTACGAGCAGTACTTC	CASSRQAFYEQYF
-	-	TRBV19	TRBJ2-2	TGTGCCAGCCAGGGACACACGAACACCGGGGAGCTGTTTTTT	CASQGHTNTGELFF
-	-	TRBV13	TRBJ2-7	TGTGCCAGCAGCTTAGGGACACTTATGAGCTCCTACGAGCAGTACTTC	CASSLGTLMSSYEQYF
few	TRBD2	TRBV19	TRBJ2-5	TGTGCCAGTAGTTCCCCCTGGGCTTGGCGGGAGGGCCAGGGCCAAGAGACCCAGTACTTC	CASSSPWAWREGQGQETQYF
few	TRBD1	TRBV6-5	TRBJ2-2	TGTGCCAGCATTAGACAGGGGCTGGTGTTTTTT	CASIRQGLVFF
-	-	TRBV15	TRBJ2-7	TGTGCCACCAGCAGAGATTCTTTCGACGAGCAGTACTTC	CATSRDSFDEQYF
-	TRBD2	TRBV7-9	TRBJ2-1	TGTGCCAGCAGCCCCCCGATAAGGACTAGCGGGAGGGAAAGTTATGAGCAGTTCTTC	CASSPPIRTSGRESYEQFF
once	-	TRBV19	TRBJ2-7	TGTGCCAGTAGTGCCCGACTACCCAACTACGAGCAGTACTTC	CASSARLPNYEQYF
-	TRBD2	TRBV7-2	TRBJ2-7	TGTGCCAGCAGCCGTCGTAGCGGGAGAGAAACCTACGAGCAGTACTTC	CASSRRSGRETYEQYF
-	TRBD1	TRBV15	TRBJ2-7	TGTGCCACCTCACTAGGACGGACAGGGGGAGGCGAGCAGTACTTC	CATSLGRTGGGEQYF
-	TRBD2	TRBV11-2	TRBJ2-1	TGTGCCAGCCTCAATCGGGGGGAGCTTTACTACAATGAGCAGTTCTTC	CASLNRGELYYNEQFF
-	-	TRBV7-2	TRBJ1-2	TGTGCCAGCAGCTTCAAGACGGGAGACTATGGCTACACCTTC	CASSFKTGDYGYTF
-	TRBD2	TRBV3-1/TRBV3-2	TRBJ2-7	TGTGCCAGCAGCCGGATAGCGGGGGCCTACGAGCAGTACTTC	CASSRIAGAYEQYF
many	-	TRBV13	TRBJ2-2	TGTGCCAGCAGCCAACAACCGGGACTCAACACCGGGGAGCTGTTTTTT	CASSQQPGLNTGELFF
-	-	TRBV20-1	TRBJ1-1	TGCAGTGCTTCATCTAGCCAGAGGGCTTTCTTT	CSASSSQRAFF
-	-	TRBV3-1/TRBV3-2	TRBJ1-1	TGTGCCAGCAGCCAAGATCGGTATGAAGCTTTCTTT	CASSQDRYEAFF
-	TRBD2	TRBV5-4	TRBJ2-7	TGTGCCAGCAGCTTCCCCGGACTAGCGGGAGGCTACGAGCAGTACTTC	CASSFPGLAGGYEQYF
-	-	TRBV29-1	TRBJ2-1	TGCAGCGTTGAAATGGCGGGACCCTACAATGAGCAGTTCTTC	CSVEMAGPYNEQFF
-	TRBD2	TRBV11-2	TRBJ2-7	TGTGCCAGCAGCCCGACTAGCGGGCCTTCCTACGAGCAGTACTTC	CASSPTSGPSYEQYF
-	-	TRBV19	TRBJ1-1	TGTGCCAGTAGTATTCAGGGAACGAACACTGAAGCTTTCTTT	CASSIQGTNTEAFF
-	-	TRBV4-1	TRBJ1-5	TGCGCCAGCAGCCAAGCGATTACGCAGGGAGGGCGAAGGGATCAGCCCCAGCATTTT	CASSQAITQGGRRDQPQHF
-	-	TRBV3-1/TRBV3-2	TRBJ1-2	TGTGCCAGCAGCCAAGCGGACAGTGGTTATGGCTACACCTTC	CASSQADSGYGYTF
-	-	TRBV11-2	TRBJ2-1	TGTGCCAGCAGCTTTAGGGGCGATGAGCAGTTCTTC	CASSFRGDEQFF
-	TRBD2	TRBV7-2	TRBJ2-7	TGTGCCAGCAGCATAAGCGACGGGAGGTCAGCTCGCGAGCAGTACTTC	CASSISDGRSAREQYF
-	TRBD2	TRBV18	TRBJ2-7	TGTGCCAGCTCACCAGGGACTAGCGGGAGCGACGAGCAGTACTTC	CASSPGTSGSDEQYF
-	-	TRBV19	TRBJ2-2	TGTGCCAGTGCTTGGGGGCTCTACGGGGAGCTGTTTTTT	CASAWGLYGELFF
-	TRBD1	TRBV19	TRBJ2-3	TGTGCCAGTAGTATTAGGGACAGGTTCTCGGATACGCAGTATTTT	CASSIRDRFSDTQYF
-	-	TRBV21-1	TRBJ1-1	TGTGCCAGCAGCTCTCGACAGCGACTGAACACTGAAGCTTTCTTT	CASSSRQRLNTEAFF
-	-	TRBV18	TRBJ2-4	TGTGCCAGCTCCTATTCCGGCATTCAGTACTTC	CASSYSGIQYF
-	TRBD1	TRBV6-4	TRBJ2-2	TGTGCCAGCAGTCCGGGACAGCTTCCCGGGGAGCTGTTTTTT	CASSPGQLPGELFF
-	-	TRBV27	TRBJ2-2	TGTGCCACCCGGAGTAGAGGTAACACCGGGGAGCTGTTTTTT	CATRSRGNTGELFF
-	TRBD2	TRBV3-1/TRBV3-2	TRBJ2-5	TGTGCCAGCAGCCAAGATCCCGGGACTAGGGTAAAGACCCAGTACTTC	CASSQDPGTRVKTQYF
few	TRBD2	TRBV28	TRBJ2-7	TGTGCCAGCAGTTTAAGCCTAGCGGGACTAACCTACGAGCAGTACTTC	CASSLSLAGLTYEQYF
-	-	TRBV6-6	TRBJ2-5	TGTGCCAGCAGTTACACTCAGGGGATAGAGACCCAGTACTTC	CASSYTQGIETQYF
-	-	TRBV5-4	TRBJ2-3	TGTGCCAGCCGAGATCCGAGGTACACAGATACGCAGTATTTT	CASRDPRYTDTQYF
-	TRBD2	TRBV30	TRBJ2-7	TGTGCCTGGATTAGGGACGGACTAGCGGGAGCATACGAGCAGTACTTC	CAWIRDGLAGAYEQYF
once	-	TRBV11-3	TRBJ2-5	TGTGCCAGCAGCTTAGTCGGGTTAGCGCAAGAGACCCAGTACTTC	CASSLVGLAQETQYF
-	TRBD2	TRBV30	TRBJ2-1	TGTGCCTGGAGTTCGGGACTAGCGGGTCTCTCCGCTGAGCAGTTCTTC	CAWSSGLAGLSAEQFF
-	-	TRBV11-2	TRBJ2-2	TGTGCCAGCAGCTTGAGGCAGGGAACCGGGGAGCTGTTTTTT	CASSLRQGTGELFF
-	TRBD1	TRBV18	TRBJ1-4	TGTGCCAGCTCACCCTCGACAGGGACGAAAAAACTGTTTTTT	CASSPSTGTKKLFF
-	TRBD1	TRBV3-1/TRBV3-2	TRBJ2-7	TGTGCCAGCAGCCAAGGGGCAGGGGGCCTCAACGAGCAGTACTTC	CASSQGAGGLNEQYF
-	-	TRBV3-1/TRBV3-2	TRBJ1-3	TGTGCCAGCAGCCAACACGGCTCTGGAAACACCATATATTTT	CASSQHGSGNTIYF
-	TRBD1	TRBV10-3	TRBJ2-7	TGTGCCATCAGTGAGCGTCCCGGACAGGGGGCCGAGCAGTACTTC	CAISERPGQGAEQYF
-	-	TRBV27	TRBJ2-7	TGTGCCAGCAGTTTCTCGGGGACCTACGAGCAGTACTTC	CASSFSGTYEQYF
-	TRBD1	TRBV27	TRBJ1-5	TGTGCCAGCAGTAAAACAGGGGGACGCAATCAGCCCCAGCATTTT	CASSKTGGRNQPQHF
once	-	TRBV2	TRBJ2-1	TGTGCCAGCAGTTCAGCGGTTAGCTCCTACAATGAGCAGTTCTTC	CASSSAVSSYNEQFF
-	-	TRBV2	TRBJ1-5	TGTGCCAGCGGACAGAGCAATCAGCCCCAGCATTTT	CASGQSNQPQHF
-	TRBD2	TRBV7-2	TRBJ2-7	TGTGCCAGCAGCCTAACCGCGGGACTAAACTACGAGCAGTACTTC	CASSLTAGLNYEQYF
-	-	TRBV5-1	TRBJ2-2	TGCGCCAGCAATGGCGGAGGAAACACCGGGGAGCTGTTTTTT	CASNGGGNTGELFF
-	-	TRBV7-8	TRBJ1-1	TGTGCCAGCAGCTTCCAAGCGAACACTGAAGCTTTCTTT	CASSFQANTEAFF
-	-	TRBV6-1	TRBJ2-5	TGTGCCAGCAGTGAAATTGGGAGAACCTTAGAGACCCAGTACTTC	CASSEIGRTLETQYF
-	TRBD1	TRBV10-2	TRBJ1-1	TGCGCCAGCAGCGCAGGGGGCGCAGACACTGAAGCTTTCTTT	CASSAGGADTEAFF
-	TRBD2	TRBV5-1	TRBJ2-7	TGCGCCAGCAGCTTGGATCCAGCGGGATTCCTCTACGAGCAGTACTTC	CASSLDPAGFLYEQYF
-	-	TRBV4-1	TRBJ2-1	TGCGCCAGCAGCCAAGATTTGCCAGATCCCTACAATGAGCAGTTCTTC	CASSQDLPDPYNEQFF
-	TRBD2	TRBV6-2/TRBV6-3	TRBJ2-7	TGTGCCAGCAGCAATTCACTAGCGGGAGGGAACTACGAGCAGTACTTC	CASSNSLAGGNYEQYF
once	TRBD1	TRBV7-9	TRBJ2-7	TGTGCCAGCAGCTCCCCCGTTTTCTCGGACAGGTCCTACGAGCAGTACTTC	CASSSPVFSDRSYEQYF
-	TRBD1	TRBV6-4	TRBJ2-2	TGTGCCAGCAGGGCAGGGGGCGCAGGCACCGGGGAGCTGTTTTTT	CASRAGGAGTGELFF